What follows is one TCR beta chain and its context. What it binds is not known. This sample stems from a study of OX40 agonist ivuxolimab in advanced cancers. About the research overall: Six ivuxolimab dose levels, 0.01 to 10 mg/kg, were given intravenously every 2 weeks.

Sequencing was performed with immunoSEQ multiplex PCR; in TCRdb, only in-frame clones are kept and a portion is missing. The table lists approximately 35,000 clones, more than 60% of them singletons. Study-wide findings and caveats: Low levels of normalized T-cell clonal expansion also appeared in some nonresponders.

After removal of 6 bases from V and 7 bases from J, the junction contained 14 bases not matched to a gene. Germline-derived CDR1 and CDR2 are SQVTM and ANQGSEA. This CDR3 is 14 amino acids long. The rearrangement uses TRBV29-1 and TRBJ1-2, with 7 bases matching TRBD1. Source: CD4+ or CD8+ T cells sorted from blood, taken in a trial of the OX40 agonist ivuxolimab. This clonotype was obtained from an adult with an advanced solid tumor such as melanoma, head and neck, liver or kidney cancer. CDR3 sequence (DNA): TGCAGCGTCCCCGGGACGAGGGGGCGAAGTGGCTACACCTTC. Amino acids: CSVPGTRGRSGYTF.